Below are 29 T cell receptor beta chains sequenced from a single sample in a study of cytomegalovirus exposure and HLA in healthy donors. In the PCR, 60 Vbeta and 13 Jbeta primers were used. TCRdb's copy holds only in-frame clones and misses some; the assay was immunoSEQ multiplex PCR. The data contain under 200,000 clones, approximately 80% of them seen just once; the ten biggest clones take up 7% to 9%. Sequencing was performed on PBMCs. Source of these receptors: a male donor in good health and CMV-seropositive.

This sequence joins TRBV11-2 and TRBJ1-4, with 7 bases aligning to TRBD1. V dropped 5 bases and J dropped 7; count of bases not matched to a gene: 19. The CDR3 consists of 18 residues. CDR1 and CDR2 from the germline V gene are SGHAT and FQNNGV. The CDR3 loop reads CASSLNRGLGLKGEKLFF. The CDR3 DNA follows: TGTGCCAGCAGCCTCAACAGGGGACTGGGGCTAAAAGGTGAAAAACTGTTTTTT.

The CDR3 sequence: CASSRGTGQRGTEAFF. CDR3 nucleotides: TGTGCCAGTAGTAGAGGGACAGGCCAGCGAGGGACTGAAGCTTTCTTT. This chain connects TRBV19 to TRBJ1-1, with 8 bases matching TRBD1. V dropped 4 bases and J dropped 5; count of bases not matched to a gene: 12. The CDR3 is 16 amino acids. Germline V gene sequence: CDR1 LNHDA, CDR2 SQIVND (reference sequence).

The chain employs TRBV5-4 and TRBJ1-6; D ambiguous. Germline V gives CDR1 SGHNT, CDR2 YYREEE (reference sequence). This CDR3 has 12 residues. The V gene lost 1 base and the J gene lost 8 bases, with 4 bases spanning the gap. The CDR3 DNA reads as TGTGCCAGCAGCTTGCCATATTCACCCCTCCACTTT. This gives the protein CASSLPYSPLHF.

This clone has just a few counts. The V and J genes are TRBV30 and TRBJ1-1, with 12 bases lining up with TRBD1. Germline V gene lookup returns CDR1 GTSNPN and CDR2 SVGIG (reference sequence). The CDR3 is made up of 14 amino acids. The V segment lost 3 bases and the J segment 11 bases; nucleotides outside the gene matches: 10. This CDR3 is CAWSEEGQGANAFF. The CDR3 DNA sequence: TGTGCCTGGAGCGAAGAGGGACAGGGGGCGAATGCTTTCTTT.

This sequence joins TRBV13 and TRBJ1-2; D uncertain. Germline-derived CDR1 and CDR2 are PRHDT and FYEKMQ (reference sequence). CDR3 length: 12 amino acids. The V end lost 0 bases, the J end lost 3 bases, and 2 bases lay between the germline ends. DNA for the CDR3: TGTGCCAGCAGCTTAGGCGACTATGGCTACACCTTC. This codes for CASSLGDYGYTF.

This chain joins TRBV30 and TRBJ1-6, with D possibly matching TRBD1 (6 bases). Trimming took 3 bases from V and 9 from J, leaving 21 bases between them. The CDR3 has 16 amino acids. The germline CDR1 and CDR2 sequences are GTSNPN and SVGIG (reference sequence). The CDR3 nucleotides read TGTGCCTGGAGGGTTAGGGGGACGGTTCATGGTTCACCCCTCCACTTT. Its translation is CAWRVRGTVHGSPLHF.

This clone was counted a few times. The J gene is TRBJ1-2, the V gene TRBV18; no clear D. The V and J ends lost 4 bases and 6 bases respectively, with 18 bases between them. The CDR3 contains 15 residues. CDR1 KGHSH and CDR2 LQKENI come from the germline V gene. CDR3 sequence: CASSLGRASGDGYTF. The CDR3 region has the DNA TGTGCCAGCTCACTAGGACGGGCCTCGGGAGATGGCTACACCTTC.

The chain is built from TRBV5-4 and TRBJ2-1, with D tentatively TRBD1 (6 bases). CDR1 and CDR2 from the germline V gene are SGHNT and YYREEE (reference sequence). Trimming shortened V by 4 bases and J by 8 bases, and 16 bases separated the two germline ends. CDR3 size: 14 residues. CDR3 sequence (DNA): TGTGCCAGCAGCACAGGGAGAATTGCGGATGAGCAGTTCTTC. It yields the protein CASSTGRIADEQFF.

The CDR3 region has the DNA TGTGCCAGCAATTCACAGTCCAATCAGCCCCAGCATTTT. Translating it yields CASNSQSNQPQHF. This chain connects TRBV2 to TRBJ1-5; unclear D gene. The CDR3 totals 13 residues. Per germline, CDR1 SNHLY and CDR2 FYNNEI. The ends were cut back, 7 bases at V and 3 bases at J, with 10 bases in the middle.

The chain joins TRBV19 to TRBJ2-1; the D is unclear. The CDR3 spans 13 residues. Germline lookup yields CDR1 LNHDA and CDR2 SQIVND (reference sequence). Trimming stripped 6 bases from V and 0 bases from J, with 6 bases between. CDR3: CASSRDSYNEQFF. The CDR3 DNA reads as TGTGCCAGTAGCCGCGACTCCTACAATGAGCAGTTCTTC. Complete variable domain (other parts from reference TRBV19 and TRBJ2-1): DGGITQSPKYLFRKEGQNVTLSCEQNLNHDAMYWYRQDPGQGLRLIYYSQIVNDFQKGDIAEGYSVSREKKESFPLTVTSAQKNPTAFYLCASSRDSYNEQFFGPGTRLTVL.

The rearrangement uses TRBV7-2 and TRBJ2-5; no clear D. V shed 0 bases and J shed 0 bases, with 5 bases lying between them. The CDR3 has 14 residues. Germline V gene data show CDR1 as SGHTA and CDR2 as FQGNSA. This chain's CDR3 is CASSLAGYQETQYF. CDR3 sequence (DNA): TGTGCCAGCAGCTTAGCGGGCTACCAAGAGACCCAGTACTTC.

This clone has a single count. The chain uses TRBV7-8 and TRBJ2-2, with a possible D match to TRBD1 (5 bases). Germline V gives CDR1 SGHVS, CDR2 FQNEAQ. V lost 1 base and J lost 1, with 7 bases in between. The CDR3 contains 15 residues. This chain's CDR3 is CASSLGTQNTGELFF. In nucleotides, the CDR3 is TGTGCCAGCAGCTTAGGGACACAGAACACCGGGGAGCTGTTTTTT.

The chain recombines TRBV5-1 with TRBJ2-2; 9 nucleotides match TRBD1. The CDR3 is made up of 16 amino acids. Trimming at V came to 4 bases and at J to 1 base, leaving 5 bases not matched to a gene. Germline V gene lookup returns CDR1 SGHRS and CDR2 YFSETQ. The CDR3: CASSAWTGVNTGELFF. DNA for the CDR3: TGCGCCAGCAGCGCCTGGACAGGGGTGAACACCGGGGAGCTGTTTTTT.

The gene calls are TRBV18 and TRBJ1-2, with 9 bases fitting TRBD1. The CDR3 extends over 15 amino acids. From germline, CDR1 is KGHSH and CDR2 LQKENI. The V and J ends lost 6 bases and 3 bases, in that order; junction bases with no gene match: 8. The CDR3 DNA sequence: TGTGCCAGCTCGCTCAACAGGGGGCAGCACTATGGCTACACCTTC. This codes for CASSLNRGQHYGYTF.

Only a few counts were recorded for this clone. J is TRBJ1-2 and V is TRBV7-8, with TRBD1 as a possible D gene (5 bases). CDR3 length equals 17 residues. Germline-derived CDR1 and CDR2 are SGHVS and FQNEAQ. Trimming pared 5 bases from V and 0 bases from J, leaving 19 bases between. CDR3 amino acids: CASSLLLGGDSNYGYTF. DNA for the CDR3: TGTGCCAGCAGCCTTCTCCTGGGGGGGGACTCTAACTATGGCTACACCTTC.

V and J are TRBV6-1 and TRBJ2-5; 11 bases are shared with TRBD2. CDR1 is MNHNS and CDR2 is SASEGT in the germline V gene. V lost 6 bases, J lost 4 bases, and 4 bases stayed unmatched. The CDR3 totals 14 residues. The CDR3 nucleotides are TGTGCCAGCAGCCCAGGGACTAGCGGAGAGACCCAGTACTTC. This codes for CASSPGTSGETQYF.

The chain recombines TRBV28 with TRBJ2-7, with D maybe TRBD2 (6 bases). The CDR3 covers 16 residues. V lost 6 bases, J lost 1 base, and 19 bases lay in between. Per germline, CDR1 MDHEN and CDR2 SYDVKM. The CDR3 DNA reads TGTGCCAGCAGGGCTTGGTTTACAGGAGGGTCCTACGAGCAGTACTTC. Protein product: CASRAWFTGGSYEQYF.

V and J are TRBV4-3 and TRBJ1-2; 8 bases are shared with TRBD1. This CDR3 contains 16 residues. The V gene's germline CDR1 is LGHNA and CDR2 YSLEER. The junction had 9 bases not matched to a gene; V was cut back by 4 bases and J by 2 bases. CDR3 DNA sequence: TGCGCCAGCAGCCGGACAGGACAGGGACCAAACTATGGCTACACCTTC. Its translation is CASSRTGQGPNYGYTF.

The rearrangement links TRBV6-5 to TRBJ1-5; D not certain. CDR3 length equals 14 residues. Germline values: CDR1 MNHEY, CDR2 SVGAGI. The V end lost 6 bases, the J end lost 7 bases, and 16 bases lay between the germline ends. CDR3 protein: CASSRTLRGQPQHF. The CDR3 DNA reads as TGTGCCAGCAGCCGAACCCTCCGAGGGCAGCCCCAGCATTTT.

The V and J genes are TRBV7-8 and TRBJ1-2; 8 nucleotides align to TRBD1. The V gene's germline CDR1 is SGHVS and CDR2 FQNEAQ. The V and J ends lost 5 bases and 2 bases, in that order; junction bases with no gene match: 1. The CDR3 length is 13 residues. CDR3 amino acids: CASSHRGNYGYTF. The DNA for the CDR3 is TGTGCCAGCAGCCACAGGGGGAACTATGGCTACACCTTC. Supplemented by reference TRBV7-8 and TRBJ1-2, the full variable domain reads GAGVSQSPRYKVAKRGQDVALRCDPISGHVSLFWYQQALGQGPEFLTYFQNEAQLDKSGLPSDRFFAERPEGSVSTLKIQRTQQEDSAVYLCASSHRGNYGYTFGSGTRLTVV.

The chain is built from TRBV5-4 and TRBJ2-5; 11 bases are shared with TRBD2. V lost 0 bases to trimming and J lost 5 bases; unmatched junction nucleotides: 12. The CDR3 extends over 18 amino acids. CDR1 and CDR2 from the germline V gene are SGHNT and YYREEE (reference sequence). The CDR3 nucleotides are TGTGCCAGCAGCTTGGGGAGACTAGCGGGGTTCCTGGGGGAGACCCAGTACTTC. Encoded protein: CASSLGRLAGFLGETQYF.

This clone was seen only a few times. This CDR3 reads CASSQAPSKETQYF. The CDR3 DNA follows: TGCGCCAGCAGCCAAGCTCCCAGTAAAGAGACCCAGTACTTC. The V call is TRBV4-1, the J call TRBJ2-5; D call uncertain. This CDR3 is built from 14 residues. V lost 1 base, J lost 3 bases, and 9 bases lay in between. Germline CDR1 and CDR2: MGHRA and YSYEKL.

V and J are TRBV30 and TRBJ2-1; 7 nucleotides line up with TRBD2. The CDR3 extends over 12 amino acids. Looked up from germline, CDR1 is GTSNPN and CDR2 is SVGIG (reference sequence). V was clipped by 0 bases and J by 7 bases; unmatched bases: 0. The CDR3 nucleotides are TGTGCCTGGAGTGTAGCGGGGAATGAGCAGTTCTTC. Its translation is CAWSVAGNEQFF.

Written as DNA, the CDR3 is TGTGCCAGCCTACCGACGAGACAGGCGAAGAACACTGAAGCTTTCTTT. It specifies CASLPTRQAKNTEAFF. V is TRBV18 and J is TRBJ1-1, with D perhaps matching TRBD1 (6 bases). This CDR3 is 16 amino acids long. Trimming removed 8 bases from V and 1 base from J, with 20 bases in between. The V gene's germline CDR1 is KGHSH and CDR2 LQKENI.

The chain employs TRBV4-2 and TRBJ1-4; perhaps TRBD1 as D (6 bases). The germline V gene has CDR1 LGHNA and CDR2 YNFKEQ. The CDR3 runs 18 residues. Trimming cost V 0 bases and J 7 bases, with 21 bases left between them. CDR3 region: CASSQDPTGPYWSEKLFF. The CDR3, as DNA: TGTGCCAGCAGCCAAGACCCGACAGGCCCCTATTGGAGTGAAAAACTGTTTTTT.

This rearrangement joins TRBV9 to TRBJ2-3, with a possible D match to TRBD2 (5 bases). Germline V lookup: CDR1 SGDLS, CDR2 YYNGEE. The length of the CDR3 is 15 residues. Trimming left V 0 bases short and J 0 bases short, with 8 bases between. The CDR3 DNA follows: TGTGCCAGCAGCGTAGCGGGGATTAGCACAGATACGCAGTATTTT. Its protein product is CASSVAGISTDTQYF.

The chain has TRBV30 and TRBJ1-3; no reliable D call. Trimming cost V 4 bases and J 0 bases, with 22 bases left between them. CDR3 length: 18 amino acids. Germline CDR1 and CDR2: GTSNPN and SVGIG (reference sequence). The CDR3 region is CAWTPPRGFLLSGNTIYF. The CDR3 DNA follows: TGTGCCTGGACCCCCCCCCGGGGTTTCCTGCTCTCTGGAAACACCATATATTTT.

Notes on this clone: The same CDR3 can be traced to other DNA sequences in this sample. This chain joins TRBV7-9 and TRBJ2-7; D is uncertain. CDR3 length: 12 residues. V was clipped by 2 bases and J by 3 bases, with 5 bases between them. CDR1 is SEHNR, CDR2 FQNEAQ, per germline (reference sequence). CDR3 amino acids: CASSLPGYEQYF. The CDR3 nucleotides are TGTGCCAGCAGCTTACCCGGCTACGAGCAGTACTTC.

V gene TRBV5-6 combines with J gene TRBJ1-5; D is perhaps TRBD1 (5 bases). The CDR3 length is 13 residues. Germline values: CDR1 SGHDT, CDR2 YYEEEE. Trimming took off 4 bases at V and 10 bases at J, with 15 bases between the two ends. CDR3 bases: TGTGCCAGCAGCAGGGGATCGGATGACCCCCAGCATTTT. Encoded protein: CASSRGSDDPQHF.